Sequencing of this T cell receptor (beta chain) was carried out in a study of regulatory T cells in long-lasting Graves disease. Findings and limits, study-wide: Persistent disease was associated with favored TRBV28 usage and with favored use of TRBJ1-2 and TRBJ2-5. The researchers studied only peripheral blood, not thyroid tissue.

The authors built TCR beta libraries using iRepertoire HTBI primers and Arm-PCR of CDR3 regions. TCRdb passed the multiplex PCR reads through MiXCR, listing each CDR3 protein once. This table holds approximately 540,000 distinct CDR3 sequences, more than 10% found once. The CDR3 is 16 amino acids. Per the germline V gene, CDR1 is KGHSH and CDR2 is LQKENI. Trimming left V 0 bases short and J 0 bases short, with 9 bases between. A note on this clonotype: The antigen remains unidentified. This sequence may be a read error, since a much larger clone differs from it by one base.

As for time point: newly diagnosed GD, antithyroid drugs for less than 3 months. The authors made the TCR library using RNA they extracted from PBMCs. These same records also appear under a second study, on T cells in Graves' hyperthyroidism and ophthalmopathy. That source reports: HTBI primers drove first-round RT-PCR of the TCR CDR3. The model anticipated ophthalmopathy a median about 6.5 months pre-onset.

The receptor was isolated from a woman aged 25 to 45 with Graves disease. This chain uses TRBV18 with TRBJ2-1; TRBD2 might be the D (6 bases). Specimen: peripheral blood mononuclear cells (PBMCs), collected at new diagnosis, from a patient treated with antithyroid drugs. CDR3 in amino acids: CASSPPTRSSYNEQFF. CDR3 DNA sequence: TGTGCCAGCTCACCACCGACTAGGAGCTCCTACAATGAGCAGTTCTTC.